Presented here are 22 T cell receptor beta chains from one specimen sequenced in a study of T cells in Graves' hyperthyroidism and ophthalmopathy. TCR beta CDR3 sequences were amplified from RNA transcripts. TCR CDR3 regions were first amplified by RT-PCR with HTBI primers. Using its own MiXCR run on the multiplex PCR reads, TCRdb lists one record per CDR3 protein. The sample records fewer than 650,000 distinct CDR3 sequences, approximately 15% being singletons. The sequenced material came from blood. The source is a woman between 25 and 40 years old with Graves' hyperthyroidism that later progressed to Graves' ophthalmopathy.

This clonotype was counted at least ten times. The genes are TRBV6-1 and TRBJ2-6; 13 nucleotides line up with TRBD2. V was clipped by 5 bases and J by 2 bases; unmatched bases: 6. CDR1 and CDR2 from the germline V gene are MNHNS and SASEGT. The CDR3 runs 18 residues. CDR3 nucleotide sequence: TGTGCCAGCAGTCCTGGGACTAGCGGGACGGCTGGGGCCAACGTCCTGACTTTC. This gives the protein CASSPGTSGTAGANVLTF.

This clonotype was observed many times. The chain has TRBV10-3 and TRBJ1-1; D may be TRBD1 (6 bases). Germline CDR1 ENHRY, CDR2 SYGVKD. V shed 4 bases and J shed 12 bases, with 15 bases lying between them. This CDR3 region has 12 residues. CDR3 in amino acids: CAISVNRAETFF. For the CDR3, the DNA is TGTGCCATCAGTGTGAACAGGGCGGAAACTTTCTTT.

This clonotype was seen many times. The chain joins TRBV30 to TRBJ1-1, with unresolved D. The CDR3 has 13 amino acids. V was cut by 0 bases and J by 1 base, with 6 bases left in between. The germline V gene has CDR1 GTSNPN and CDR2 SVGIG (reference sequence). CDR3 residues: CAWSVTQNTEAFF. The CDR3, as DNA: TGTGCCTGGAGTGTAACTCAGAACACTGAAGCTTTCTTT.

The sample holds many counts of this clonotype. The chain links TRBV7-3 to TRBJ2-7; no clear D gene. CDR3 length equals 15 residues. The V end was cut by 5 bases, the J end by 3 bases, with 17 bases between. Germline CDR1 is SGHTA and CDR2 is FQGTGA. The CDR3 loop is CASSRGWHSLYEQYF. The CDR3 DNA is TGTGCCAGCAGCCGTGGATGGCACAGCCTCTACGAGCAGTACTTC.

Only a few counts were recorded for this clonotype. The chain uses TRBV19 and TRBJ1-5; D not certain. V gave up 3 bases and J gave up 0 bases, with 9 bases separating them. The CDR3 totals 15 residues. CDR1 and CDR2 from the germline V gene are LNHDA and SQIVND (reference sequence). This chain's CDR3 is CASSIMIYSNQPQHF. DNA of the CDR3: TGTGCCAGTAGTATCATGATTTATAGCAATCAGCCCCAGCATTTT. Combining the CDR3 with reference TRBV19 and TRBJ1-5 gives the whole variable domain DGGITQSPKYLFRKEGQNVTLSCEQNLNHDAMYWYRQDPGQGLRLIYYSQIVNDFQKGDIAEGYSVSREKKESFPLTVTSAQKNPTAFYLCASSIMIYSNQPQHFGDGTRLSIL.

About this clonotype itself: A much larger clonotype is one base distant, so this may be a read error. The V call is TRBV5-1, the J call TRBJ2-3; TRBD2 aligns across 9 bases. The CDR3 consists of 16 residues. The ends lost 1 base at V and 5 bases at J; junction bases unmatched: 8. Looked up from germline, CDR1 is SGHRS and CDR2 is YFSETQ. The CDR3 sequence: CASSLYVSGSEDTQYF. The DNA of the CDR3 is TGCGCCAGCAGCTTGTACGTTAGCGGGAGCGAAGATACGCAGTATTTT.

The gene calls are TRBV19 and TRBJ2-3; TRBD2 matches at 7 bases. The CDR3 totals 16 residues. The V gene's germline CDR1 is LNHDA and CDR2 SQIVND (reference sequence). V shed 6 bases, J shed 0 bases, and the junction held 9 bases outside the gene matches. The CDR3 here is CASSLTGRESTDTQYF. The CDR3 bases are TGTGCCAGTAGCCTCACGGGGCGGGAGAGCACAGATACGCAGTATTTT.

This clonotype occurred many times. The rearrangement uses TRBV28 and TRBJ1-4; 7 bases fit TRBD1. Trimming cost V 6 bases and J 8 bases; bases outside gene matches: 9. CDR1 MDHEN and CDR2 SYDVKM come from the germline V gene. The CDR3 is 14 residues long. The CDR3 DNA sequence: TGTGCCAGCAGCCCTAGGGGGCTGAGGGAAAAACTGTTTTTT. This codes for CASSPRGLREKLFF.

This clonotype was found many times. This chain joins TRBV5-6 and TRBJ1-1, with D uncertain. In germline, CDR1 is SGHDT, CDR2 YYEEEE. CDR3 length: 15 residues. With 4 bases removed from V and 1 base from J, the gap between germline ends came to 14 bases. Here the CDR3 reads CASSPRGIENTEAFF. The CDR3, as DNA: TGTGCCAGCAGCCCCCGGGGTATTGAGAACACTGAAGCTTTCTTT. Variable domain in full (rest from reference TRBV5-6 and TRBJ1-1): DAGVTQSPTHLIKTRGQQVTLRCSPKSGHDTVSWYQQALGQGPQFIFQYYEEEERQRGNFPDRFSGHQFPNYSSELNVNALLLGDSALYLCASSPRGIENTEAFFGQGTRLTVV.

The CDR3 DNA follows: TGTGCCAGCAGCTTCGGGGGTCTGTCTGGAAACACCATATATTTT. It translates to CASSFGGLSGNTIYF. V is TRBV11-3 and J is TRBJ1-3; D might be TRBD1 (5 bases). Germline V gene data show CDR1 as SGHNT and CDR2 as YENEEA. V was trimmed by 3 bases and J by 1 base, leaving 10 bases between them. The CDR3 runs 15 residues.

The sample holds many counts of this clonotype. V and J are TRBV2 and TRBJ1-1; 8 bases match TRBD1. The CDR3 runs 14 residues. Germline V lookup: CDR1 SNHLY, CDR2 FYNNEI. J was trimmed by 4 bases and V by 11 bases; bases with no gene match: 12. The CDR3 DNA is TGTGCCTCTACAGAAGGACAGGGTCGCACTGAAGCTTTCTTT. Translated, it gives CASTEGQGRTEAFF.

This clonotype was recorded many times. This chain uses TRBV27 with TRBJ1-1; D not resolved. CDR3 length: 12 amino acids. Trimming took off 2 bases at V and 8 bases at J, with 9 bases between the two ends. The germline V gene encodes CDR1 MNHEY and CDR2 SMNVEV (reference sequence). The DNA of the CDR3 is TGTGCCAGCAGTTTAGTCGGACGGGAAGCTTTCTTT. Its protein product is CASSLVGREAFF.

This clonotype was detected ten times or more. The V call is TRBV28, the J call TRBJ1-2; TRBD1 agrees at 7 bases. The CDR3 consists of 14 residues. Per the germline V gene, CDR1 is MDHEN and CDR2 is SYDVKM. V trimming: 0 bases; J trimming: 3 bases; junction bases outside the gene matches: 1. Here the CDR3 reads CASSLWTGHYGYTF. The CDR3 coding sequence is TGTGCCAGCAGTTTATGGACAGGGCACTATGGCTACACCTTC.

The CDR3 spells CASSSRLDGLDEQFF. The DNA for the CDR3 is TGTGCCAGCAGCTCCCGACTAGACGGTCTCGATGAGCAGTTCTTC. V and J are TRBV11-2 and TRBJ2-1; a weak D match, TRBD2 (6 bases). The CDR3 contains 15 residues. Between the trimmed V and J ends, which lost 4 bases and 8 bases, there was a span of 18 bases. Germline CDR1 SGHAT, CDR2 FQNNGV.

The rearrangement joins TRBV7-9 to TRBJ2-3; 11 positions match TRBD2. Germline V lookup: CDR1 SEHNR, CDR2 FQNEAQ (reference sequence). V trimming: 4 bases; J trimming: 6 bases; junction bases outside the gene matches: 6. This CDR3 has 15 residues. The CDR3 sequence: CASSYSGRALDTQYF. Here the CDR3 DNA reads TGTGCCAGCAGCTATAGCGGGAGGGCCTTGGATACGCAGTATTTT.

The genes are TRBV7-8 and TRBJ2-7; D tentatively reads TRBD1 or TRBD2 (5 bases each). Germline CDR1 is SGHVS and CDR2 is FQNEAQ. There are 15 residues in the CDR3. Between the trimmed V and J ends, which lost 1 base and 3 bases, there was a span of 13 bases. CDR3 amino acids: CASSLVPGTDYEQYF. The DNA of the CDR3 is TGTGCCAGCAGCTTAGTTCCAGGGACGGACTACGAGCAGTACTTC.

This chain uses TRBV15 with TRBJ1-1, with TRBD1 matching 7 bases. The CDR3 spans 14 residues. With 5 bases clipped from V and 1 base from J, the junction kept 4 bases outside the gene matches. CDR1 LNHNV and CDR2 YYDKDF come from the germline V gene (reference sequence). The CDR3 region has the DNA TGTGCCACCAGCCCAGGGGGACCGAACACTGAAGCTTTCTTT. This gives the protein CATSPGGPNTEAFF.

With regard to this clonotype: A much larger clone sits a single nucleotide away, making a read error possible. The conserved phenylalanine or tryptophan normally closing the CDR3 is absent here, so this likely arose from a read error. The rearrangement links TRBV30 to TRBJ2-7; D possibly matches TRBD1 or TRBD2 (5 bases each). V lost 4 bases, J lost 0 bases, and 19 bases lay in between. The germline CDR1 and CDR2 sequences are GTSNPN and SVGIG (reference sequence). This CDR3 has 16 residues. CDR3 protein: CAWTLPPGRISYEQYL. DNA of the CDR3: TGTGCCTGGACCCTCCCCCCGGGACGGATCTCCTACGAGCAGTACCTC.

There are many counts of this clonotype. The chain has TRBV2 and TRBJ2-1, with 8 bases fitting TRBD1. The V gene end was trimmed by 6 bases and the J gene end by 7 bases; junction bases not matched to a gene: 11. This CDR3 is 15 amino acids long. Germline CDR1 SNHLY, CDR2 FYNNEI. DNA of the CDR3: TGTGCCAGCAGGAAGGACAGGGACTGGGGGAATGAGCAGTTCTTC. This sequence encodes CASRKDRDWGNEQFF.

The sample holds many counts of this clonotype. V and J are TRBV24-1 and TRBJ1-5; TRBD1 is a possible D gene (6 bases). The CDR3 covers 17 residues. Trimming took off 3 bases at V and 0 bases at J, with 14 bases between the two ends. CDR1 KGHDR and CDR2 SFDVKD come from the germline V gene. As DNA, the CDR3 is TGTGCCACCAGTGATACAGGGACCGCGAATAGCAATCAGCCCCAGCATTTT. Its protein is CATSDTGTANSNQPQHF.

There are many counts of this clonotype. The chain combines TRBV12-3 or TRBV12-4 with TRBJ2-7; TRBD2 matches at 8 bases. CDR3 length equals 15 residues. Germline trimming cut 3 bases from V and 4 bases from J; bases unmatched to any gene: 8. For the CDR3, the DNA is TGTGCCAGCAGTTTTTCGGGCGGGAGGCAATACGAGCAGTACTTC. Translation: CASSFSGGRQYEQYF.

This clonotype was recorded at least ten times. The V gene is TRBV9, the J gene TRBJ1-2; 10 bases line up with TRBD1. Trimming at V came to 4 bases and at J to 6 bases, leaving 6 bases not matched to a gene. Germline V gives CDR1 SGDLS, CDR2 YYNGEE. This CDR3 contains 14 residues. The DNA of the CDR3 is TGTGCCAGCAGCACTCGACAGGGGGCGGATGGCTACACCTTC. Amino acid sequence: CASSTRQGADGYTF.